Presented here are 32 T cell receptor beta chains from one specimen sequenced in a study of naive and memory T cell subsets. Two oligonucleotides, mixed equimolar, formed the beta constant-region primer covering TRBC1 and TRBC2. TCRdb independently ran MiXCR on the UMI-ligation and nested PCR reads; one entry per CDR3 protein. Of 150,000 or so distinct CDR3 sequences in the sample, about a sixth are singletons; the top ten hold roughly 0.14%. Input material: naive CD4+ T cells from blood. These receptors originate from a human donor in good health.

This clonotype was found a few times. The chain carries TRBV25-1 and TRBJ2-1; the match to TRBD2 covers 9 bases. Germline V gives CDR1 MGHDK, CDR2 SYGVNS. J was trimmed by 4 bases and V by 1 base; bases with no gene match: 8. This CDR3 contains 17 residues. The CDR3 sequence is CASSESRIAGVYNEQFF. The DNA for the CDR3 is TGTGCCAGCAGTGAATCGCGAATAGCGGGAGTATACAATGAGCAGTTCTTC.

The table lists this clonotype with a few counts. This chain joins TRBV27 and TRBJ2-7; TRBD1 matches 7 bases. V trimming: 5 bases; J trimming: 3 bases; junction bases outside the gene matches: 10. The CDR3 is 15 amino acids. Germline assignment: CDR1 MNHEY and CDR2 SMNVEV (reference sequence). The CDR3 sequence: CASSPERGRFYEQYF. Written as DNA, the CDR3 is TGTGCCAGCAGTCCCGAGAGGGGGCGCTTCTACGAGCAGTACTTC.

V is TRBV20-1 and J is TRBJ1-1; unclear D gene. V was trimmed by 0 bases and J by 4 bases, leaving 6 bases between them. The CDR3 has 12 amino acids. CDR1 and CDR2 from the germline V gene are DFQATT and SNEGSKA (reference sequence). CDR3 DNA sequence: TGCAGTGCTAGAGATGCTGGCACTGAAGCTTTCTTT. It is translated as CSARDAGTEAFF.

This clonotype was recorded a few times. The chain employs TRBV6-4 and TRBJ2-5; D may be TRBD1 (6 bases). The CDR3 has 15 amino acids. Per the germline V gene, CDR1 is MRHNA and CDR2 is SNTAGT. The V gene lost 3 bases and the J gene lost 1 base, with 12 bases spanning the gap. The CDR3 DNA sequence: TGTGCCAGCAGTGAGGACAGAACTACCCAAGAGACCCAGTACTTC. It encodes CASSEDRTTQETQYF.

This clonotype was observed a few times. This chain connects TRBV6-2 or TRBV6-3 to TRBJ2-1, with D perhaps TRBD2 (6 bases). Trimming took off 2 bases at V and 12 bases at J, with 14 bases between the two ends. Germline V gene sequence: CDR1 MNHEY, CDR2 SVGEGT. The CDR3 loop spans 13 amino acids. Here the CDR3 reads CASSYGGWGPQFF. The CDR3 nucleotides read TGTGCCAGCAGTTACGGGGGGTGGGGTCCGCAGTTCTTC.

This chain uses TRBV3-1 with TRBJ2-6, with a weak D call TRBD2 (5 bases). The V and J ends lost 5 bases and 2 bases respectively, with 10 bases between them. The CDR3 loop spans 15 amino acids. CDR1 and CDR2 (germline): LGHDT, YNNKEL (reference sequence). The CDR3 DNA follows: TGTGCCAGCAGCTCGAGAGGGACTGGGGCCAACGTCCTGACTTTC. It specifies CASSSRGTGANVLTF.

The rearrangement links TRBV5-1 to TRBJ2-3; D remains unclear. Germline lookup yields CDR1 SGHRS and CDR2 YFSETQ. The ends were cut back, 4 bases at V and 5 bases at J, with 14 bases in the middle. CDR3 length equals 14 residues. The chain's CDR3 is CASSRRQARDTQYF. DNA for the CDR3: TGCGCCAGCAGCCGTCGGCAGGCGAGAGATACGCAGTATTTT.

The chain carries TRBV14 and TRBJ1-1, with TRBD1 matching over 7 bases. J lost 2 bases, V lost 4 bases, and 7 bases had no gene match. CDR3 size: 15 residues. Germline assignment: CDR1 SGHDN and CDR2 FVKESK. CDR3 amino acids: CASSRRQGSNTEAFF. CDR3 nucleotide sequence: TGTGCCAGCAGCCGCCGACAGGGTAGTAACACTGAAGCTTTCTTT.

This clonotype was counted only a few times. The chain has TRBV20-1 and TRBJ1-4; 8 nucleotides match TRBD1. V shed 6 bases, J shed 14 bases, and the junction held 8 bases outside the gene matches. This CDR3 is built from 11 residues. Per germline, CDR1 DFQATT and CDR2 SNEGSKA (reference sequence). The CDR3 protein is CSAPDREDLFF. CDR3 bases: TGCAGTGCCCCGGACAGGGAAGACCTGTTTTTT.

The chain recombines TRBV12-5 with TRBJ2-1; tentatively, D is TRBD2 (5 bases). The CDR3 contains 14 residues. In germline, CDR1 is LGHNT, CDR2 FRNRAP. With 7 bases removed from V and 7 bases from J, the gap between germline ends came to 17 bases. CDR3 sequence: CASARTPWANEQFF. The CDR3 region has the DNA TGTGCTAGTGCCCGGACTCCCTGGGCGAATGAGCAGTTCTTC.

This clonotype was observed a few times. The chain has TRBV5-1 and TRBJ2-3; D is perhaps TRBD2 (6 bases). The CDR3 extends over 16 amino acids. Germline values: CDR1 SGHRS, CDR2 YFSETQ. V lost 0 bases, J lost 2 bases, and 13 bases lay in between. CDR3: CASSLAVSGPTDTQYF. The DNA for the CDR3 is TGCGCCAGCAGCTTGGCCGTTAGCGGCCCCACAGATACGCAGTATTTT.

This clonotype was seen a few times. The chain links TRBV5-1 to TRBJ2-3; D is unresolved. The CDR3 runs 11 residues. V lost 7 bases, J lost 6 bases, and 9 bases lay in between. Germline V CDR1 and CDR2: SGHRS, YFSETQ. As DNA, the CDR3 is TGCGCCAGCGGGGTAGAGGATACGCAGTATTTT. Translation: CASGVEDTQYF.

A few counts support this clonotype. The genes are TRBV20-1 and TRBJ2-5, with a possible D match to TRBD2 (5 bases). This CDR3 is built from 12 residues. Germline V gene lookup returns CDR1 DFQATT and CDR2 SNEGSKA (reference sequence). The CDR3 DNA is TGCAGCGCCGTAGGAGGCCAAGAGACCCAGTACTTC. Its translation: CSAVGGQETQYF.

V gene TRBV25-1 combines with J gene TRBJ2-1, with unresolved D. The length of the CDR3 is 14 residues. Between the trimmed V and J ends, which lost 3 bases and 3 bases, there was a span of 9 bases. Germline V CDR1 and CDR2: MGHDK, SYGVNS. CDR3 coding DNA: TGTGCCAGCAGTGATGTCAGTCACTACAATGAGCAGTTCTTC. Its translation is CASSDVSHYNEQFF.

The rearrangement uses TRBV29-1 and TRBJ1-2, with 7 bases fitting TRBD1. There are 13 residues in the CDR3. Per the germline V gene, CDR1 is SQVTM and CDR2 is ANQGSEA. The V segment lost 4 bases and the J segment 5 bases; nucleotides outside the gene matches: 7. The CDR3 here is CSVVGGAPYGYTF. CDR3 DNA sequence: TGCAGCGTTGTAGGGGGCGCACCTTATGGCTACACCTTC.

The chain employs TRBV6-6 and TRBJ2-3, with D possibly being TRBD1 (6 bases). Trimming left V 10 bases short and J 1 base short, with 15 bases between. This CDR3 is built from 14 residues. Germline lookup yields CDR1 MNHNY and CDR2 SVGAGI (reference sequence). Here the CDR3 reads CATQGRAGTDTQYF. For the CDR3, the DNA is TGTGCCACCCAGGGGCGGGCTGGCACAGATACGCAGTATTTT.

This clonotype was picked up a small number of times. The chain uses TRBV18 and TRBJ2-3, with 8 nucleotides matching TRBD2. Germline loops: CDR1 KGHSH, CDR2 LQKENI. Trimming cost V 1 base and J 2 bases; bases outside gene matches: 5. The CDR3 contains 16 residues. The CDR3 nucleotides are TGTGCCAGCTCACCACTAACTAGCGGCTTCACAGATACGCAGTATTTT. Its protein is CASSPLTSGFTDTQYF. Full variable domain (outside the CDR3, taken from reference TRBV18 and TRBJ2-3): NAGVMQNPRHLVRRRGQEARLRCSPMKGHSHVYWYRQLPEEGLKFMVYLQKENIIDESGMPKERFSAEFPKEGPSILRIQQVVRGDSAAYFCASSPLTSGFTDTQYFGPGTRLTVL.

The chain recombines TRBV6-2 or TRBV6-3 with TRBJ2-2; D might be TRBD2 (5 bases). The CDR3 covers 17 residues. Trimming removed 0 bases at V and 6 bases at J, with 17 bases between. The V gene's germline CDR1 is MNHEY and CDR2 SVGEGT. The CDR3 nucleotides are TGTGCCAGCAGTTACTCGAGCCCTCAGCGGAGGTCCGGGGAGCTGTTTTTT. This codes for CASSYSSPQRRSGELFF.

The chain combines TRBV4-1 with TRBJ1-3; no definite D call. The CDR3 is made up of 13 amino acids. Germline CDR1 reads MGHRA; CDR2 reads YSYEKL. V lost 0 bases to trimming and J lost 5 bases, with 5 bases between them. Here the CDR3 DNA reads TGCGCCAGCAGCCAAGATCTAAGAAACACCATATATTTT. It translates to CASSQDLRNTIYF.

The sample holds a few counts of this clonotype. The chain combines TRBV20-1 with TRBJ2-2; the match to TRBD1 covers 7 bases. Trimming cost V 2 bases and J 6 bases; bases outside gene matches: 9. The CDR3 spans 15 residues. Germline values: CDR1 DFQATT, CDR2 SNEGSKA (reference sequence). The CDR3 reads CSARPTGVQAGELFF. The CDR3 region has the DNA TGCAGTGCTAGACCTACAGGGGTACAGGCCGGGGAGCTGTTTTTT.

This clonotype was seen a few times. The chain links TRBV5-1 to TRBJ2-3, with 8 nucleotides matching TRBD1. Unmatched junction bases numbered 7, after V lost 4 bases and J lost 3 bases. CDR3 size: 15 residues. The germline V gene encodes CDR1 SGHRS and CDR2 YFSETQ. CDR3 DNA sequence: TGCGCCAGCAGCCCGGGACAGGTAGGGACAGATACGCAGTATTTT. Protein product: CASSPGQVGTDTQYF. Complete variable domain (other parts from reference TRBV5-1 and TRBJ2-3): KAGVTQTPRYLIKTRGQQVTLSCSPISGHRSVSWYQQTPGQGLQFLFEYFSETQRNKGNFPGRFSGRQFSNSRSEMNVSTLELGDSALYLCASSPGQVGTDTQYFGPGTRLTVL.

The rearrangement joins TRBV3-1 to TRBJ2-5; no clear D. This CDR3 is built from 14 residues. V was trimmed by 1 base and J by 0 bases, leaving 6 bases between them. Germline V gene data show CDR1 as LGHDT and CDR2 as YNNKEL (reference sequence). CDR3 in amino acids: CASSQAANQETQYF. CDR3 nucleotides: TGTGCCAGCAGCCAAGCCGCAAACCAAGAGACCCAGTACTTC.

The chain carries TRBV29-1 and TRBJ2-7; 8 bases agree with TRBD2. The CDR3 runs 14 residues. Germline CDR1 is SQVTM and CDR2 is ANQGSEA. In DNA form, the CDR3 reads TGCAGTGCTTCCGGGAGGGCCTTCGGCGCCGAGCAGTACTTC. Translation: CSASGRAFGAEQYF.

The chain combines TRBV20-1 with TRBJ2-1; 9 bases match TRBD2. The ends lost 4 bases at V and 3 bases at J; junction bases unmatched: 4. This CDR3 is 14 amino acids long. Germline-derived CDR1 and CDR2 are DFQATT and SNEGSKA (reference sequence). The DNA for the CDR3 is TGCAGTGCTATCGCTAGCGGGGACTACAATGAGCAGTTCTTC. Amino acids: CSAIASGDYNEQFF.

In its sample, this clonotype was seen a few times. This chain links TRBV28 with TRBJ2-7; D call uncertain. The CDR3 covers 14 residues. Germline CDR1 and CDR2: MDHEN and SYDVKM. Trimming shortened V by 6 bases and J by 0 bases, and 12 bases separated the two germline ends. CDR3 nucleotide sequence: TGTGCCAGCAGCCCGTCTCCTAGCTCCTACGAGCAGTACTTC. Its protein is CASSPSPSSYEQYF.

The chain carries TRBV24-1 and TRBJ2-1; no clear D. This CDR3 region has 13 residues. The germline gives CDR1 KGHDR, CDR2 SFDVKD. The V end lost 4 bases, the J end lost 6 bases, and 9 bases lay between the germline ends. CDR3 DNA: TGTGCCACCAGTGACACTAAAGCCAATGAGCAGTTCTTC. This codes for CATSDTKANEQFF.

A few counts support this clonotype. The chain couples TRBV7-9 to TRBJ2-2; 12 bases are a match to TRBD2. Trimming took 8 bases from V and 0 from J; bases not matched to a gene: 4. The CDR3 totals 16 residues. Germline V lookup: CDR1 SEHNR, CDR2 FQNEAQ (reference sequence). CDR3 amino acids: CASLLAGGTNTGELFF. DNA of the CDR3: TGTGCCAGCCTACTAGCGGGAGGAACGAACACCGGGGAGCTGTTTTTT.

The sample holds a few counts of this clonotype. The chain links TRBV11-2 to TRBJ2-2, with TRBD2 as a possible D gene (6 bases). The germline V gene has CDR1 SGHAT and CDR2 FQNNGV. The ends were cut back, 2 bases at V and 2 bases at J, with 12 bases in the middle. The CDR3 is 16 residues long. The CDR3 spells CASSLSLAYNTGELFF. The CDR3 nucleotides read TGTGCCAGCAGCTTATCACTAGCCTATAACACCGGGGAGCTGTTTTTT.

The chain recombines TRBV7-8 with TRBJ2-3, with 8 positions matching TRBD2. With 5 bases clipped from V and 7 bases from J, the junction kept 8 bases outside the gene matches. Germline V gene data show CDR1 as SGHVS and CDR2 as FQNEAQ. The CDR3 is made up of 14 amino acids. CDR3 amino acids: CASSPATSAHTQYF. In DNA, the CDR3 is TGTGCCAGCAGCCCCGCGACTAGCGCCCATACGCAGTATTTT.

The CDR3 is CASSLSGVGFTEAFF. For the CDR3, the DNA is TGCGCCAGCAGCTTGTCAGGGGTTGGGTTCACTGAAGCTTTCTTT. J is TRBJ1-1 and V is TRBV5-1; tentatively, D is TRBD1 (6 bases). CDR1 and CDR2 from the germline V gene are SGHRS and YFSETQ. The CDR3 totals 15 residues. The V end was cut by 1 base, the J end by 4 bases, with 14 bases between.

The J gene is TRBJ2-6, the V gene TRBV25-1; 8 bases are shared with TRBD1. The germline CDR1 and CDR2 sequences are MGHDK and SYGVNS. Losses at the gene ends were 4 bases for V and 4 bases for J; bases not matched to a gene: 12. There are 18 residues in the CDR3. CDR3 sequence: CASSVPDRGRAGANVLTF. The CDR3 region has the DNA TGTGCCAGCAGTGTACCAGACAGGGGTCGGGCCGGGGCCAACGTCCTGACTTTC.

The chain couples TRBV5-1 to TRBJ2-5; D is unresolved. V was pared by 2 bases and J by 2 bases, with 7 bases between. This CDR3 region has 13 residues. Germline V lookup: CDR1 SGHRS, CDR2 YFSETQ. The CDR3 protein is CASSFSSQETQYF. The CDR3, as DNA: TGCGCCAGCAGCTTCTCATCGCAAGAGACCCAGTACTTC.